One sample yielded the 25 T cell receptor beta chains listed below, sequenced in a study of response to subunit inactivated influenza vaccine. TCRdb redid the calling of the RT-PCR reads with MiXCR, one entry per CDR3 protein. The data contain around 300,000 distinct CDR3 sequences, 20% to 25% of them seen just once; the ten biggest clones take up approximately 10%. This specimen consisted of PBMCs from blood, obtained approximately 20 months after vaccination. The receptors stem from a man aged 45 to 75 who received an inactivated influenza vaccine.

This clonotype was observed at least ten times. This rearrangement joins TRBV15 to TRBJ2-3; D remains ambiguous. V lost 0 bases, J lost 6 bases, and 16 bases lay in between. CDR1 is LNHNV and CDR2 is YYDKDF in the germline V gene (reference sequence). The CDR3 contains 16 residues. The CDR3 sequence is CATSRDLSPHGDTQYF. CDR3 in DNA: TGTGCCACCAGCAGAGATTTAAGCCCCCACGGGGATACGCAGTATTTT.

The chain uses TRBV12-3 or TRBV12-4 and TRBJ1-2; D is perhaps TRBD1 (5 bases). The CDR3 spans 14 residues. The V end lost 8 bases, the J end lost 2 bases, and 15 bases lay between the germline ends. The CDR3 coding sequence is TGTGCCAGCGCTTCCGGCAGGGACAACTATGGCTACACCTTC. This codes for CASASGRDNYGYTF.

This clonotype was detected a few times. This rearrangement joins TRBV12-3 or TRBV12-4 to TRBJ2-5; TRBD1 is a possible D gene (5 bases). CDR3 length equals 15 residues. V was trimmed by 3 bases and J by 4 bases, leaving 15 bases between them. In nucleotides, the CDR3 is TGTGCCAGCAGTTTGGGGCAGGGTAACGGAGAGACCCAGTACTTC. Amino acid sequence: CASSLGQGNGETQYF.

The chain recombines TRBV5-1 with TRBJ1-1; D perhaps matches TRBD1 (5 bases). Germline lookup yields CDR1 SGHRS and CDR2 YFSETQ. V shed 7 bases and J shed 0 bases, with 19 bases lying between them. CDR3 size: 16 residues. The CDR3 spells CASGKEAGYMNTEAFF. As DNA, the CDR3 is TGCGCCAGCGGCAAGGAAGCAGGGTACATGAACACTGAAGCTTTCTTT.

This clonotype was recorded at least ten times. The chain has TRBV11-3 and TRBJ1-3; D not certain. The V and J ends lost 5 bases and 0 bases respectively, with 8 bases between them. The CDR3 loop spans 14 amino acids. Germline CDR1 and CDR2: SGHNT and YENEEA. In DNA, the CDR3 is TGTGCCAGCAGCCGGGGATTCTCTGGAAACACCATATATTTT. Amino acids: CASSRGFSGNTIYF.

The table lists this clonotype with a count of one. This sequence joins TRBV12-3 or TRBV12-4 and TRBJ2-7; no reliable D call. V gave up 1 base and J gave up 2 bases, with 12 bases separating them. CDR3 length: 15 amino acids. The CDR3 sequence: CASSLGRPPTYEQYF. CDR3 DNA: TGTGCCAGCAGTTTAGGCCGCCCGCCAACCTACGAGCAGTACTTC.

This clonotype was picked up a small number of times. This rearrangement joins TRBV5-5 to TRBJ1-1, with D tentatively TRBD1 (5 bases). CDR3 length: 14 residues. Looked up from germline, CDR1 is SGHKS and CDR2 is YYEKEE (reference sequence). Trimming stripped 0 bases from V and 5 bases from J, with 11 bases between. CDR3 protein: CASSLADRATEAFF. CDR3 bases: TGTGCCAGCAGCTTGGCCGACAGAGCTACTGAAGCTTTCTTT.

This clonotype appeared a few times. This CDR3 reads CASSLDSAGNQPQHF. The CDR3 DNA sequence: TGTGCCAGCAGCCTGGACAGCGCGGGCAATCAGCCCCAGCATTTT. The V and J genes are TRBV7-8 and TRBJ1-5; tentatively, D is TRBD1 (6 bases). The germline V gene encodes CDR1 SGHVS and CDR2 FQNEAQ. V dropped 5 bases and J dropped 2 bases, with 13 bases sitting between them. CDR3 length: 15 residues. The variable domain in full, with the rest retrieved from reference TRBV7-8 and TRBJ1-5, is GAGVSQSPRYKVAKRGQDVALRCDPISGHVSLFWYQQALGQGPEFLTYFQNEAQLDKSGLPSDRFFAERPEGSVSTLKIQRTQQEDSAVYLCASSLDSAGNQPQHFGDGTRLSIL.

This chain links TRBV7-2 with TRBJ1-2; 9 bases fit TRBD1. This CDR3 is 14 amino acids long. V lost 5 bases, J lost 3 bases, and 4 bases stayed unmatched. Germline V lookup: CDR1 SGHTA, CDR2 FQGNSA. The CDR3 sequence: CASSRTGGDYGYTF. The CDR3 bases are TGTGCCAGCAGCCGCACAGGGGGCGACTATGGCTACACCTTC.

The genes are TRBV7-2 and TRBJ2-3; tentative D call: TRBD2 (6 bases). Per germline, CDR1 SGHTA and CDR2 FQGNSA. The CDR3 runs 14 residues. With 4 bases removed from V and 1 base from J, the gap between germline ends came to 9 bases. The DNA of the CDR3 is TGTGCCAGCAGCTCGGGACTCCGCACAGATACGCAGTATTTT. Encoded protein: CASSSGLRTDTQYF.

There are many counts of this clonotype. The rearrangement links TRBV11-2 to TRBJ1-2; D ambiguous. Germline V gives CDR1 SGHAT, CDR2 FQNNGV. The CDR3 is 13 amino acids. Trimming pared 0 bases from V and 3 bases from J, leaving 5 bases between. CDR3 in DNA: TGTGCCAGCAGCTTAGAGGGATACTATGGCTACACCTTC. Its translation is CASSLEGYYGYTF.

This chain connects TRBV5-6 to TRBJ2-2; D gene uncertain. The germline V gene encodes CDR1 SGHDT and CDR2 YYEEEE. Trimming stripped 2 bases from V and 6 bases from J, with 8 bases between. CDR3 length equals 13 residues. The CDR3 DNA follows: TGTGCCAGCAGCTTCTCCTCCCCCGGGGAGCTGTTTTTT. Translating gives CASSFSSPGELFF.

The V and J genes are TRBV3-1 and TRBJ2-5, with D possibly matching TRBD1 (6 bases). The CDR3 loop spans 13 amino acids. The ends were cut back, 1 base at V and 4 bases at J, with 7 bases in the middle. CDR1 and CDR2 (germline): LGHDT, YNNKEL (reference sequence). The chain's CDR3 is CASSQARGETQYF. For the CDR3, the DNA is TGTGCCAGCAGCCAAGCCAGGGGAGAGACCCAGTACTTC.

The chain employs TRBV10-3 and TRBJ1-5; D is unresolved. From germline, CDR1 is ENHRY and CDR2 SYGVKD. The CDR3 extends over 13 amino acids. V dropped 3 bases and J dropped 8 bases, with 11 bases sitting between them. For the CDR3, the DNA is TGTGCCATCAGTGAAAGATCCTTAGAGCCCCAGCATTTT. Translation: CAISERSLEPQHF.

This clonotype occurred a few times. This chain links TRBV10-3 with TRBJ2-1; D is unresolved. Per the germline V gene, CDR1 is ENHRY and CDR2 is SYGVKD. V lost 0 bases, J lost 7 bases, and 4 bases lay in between. The CDR3 has 12 amino acids. Written as DNA, the CDR3 is TGTGCCATCAGTGAGTCGAGGAATGAGCAGTTCTTC. Translating it yields CAISESRNEQFF.

This clonotype was picked up a small number of times. J is TRBJ1-2 and V is TRBV3-1, with D uncertain. This CDR3 is built from 16 residues. With 3 bases removed from V and 4 bases from J, the gap between germline ends came to 18 bases. Germline CDR1 LGHDT, CDR2 YNNKEL (reference sequence). DNA for the CDR3: TGTGCCAGCAGCCAGCCCGGGTCCTGGGAGCCCTATGGCTACACCTTC. Protein sequence: CASSQPGSWEPYGYTF.

This clonotype was seen only a few times. The chain links TRBV12-5 to TRBJ2-4; TRBD1 matches at 7 bases. With 3 bases clipped from V and 0 bases from J, the junction kept 8 bases outside the gene matches. CDR1 and CDR2 from the germline V gene are LGHNT and FRNRAP. CDR3 length: 17 amino acids. The CDR3 protein is CASGLRDRVLAKNIQYF. The DNA for the CDR3 is TGTGCTAGTGGTTTAAGGGACAGAGTACTAGCCAAAAACATTCAGTACTTC.

This clonotype was counted only a few times. V and J are TRBV28 and TRBJ2-3; D is ambiguous. The CDR3 is made up of 14 amino acids. CDR1 MDHEN and CDR2 SYDVKM come from the germline V gene. V shed 6 bases and J shed 1 base, with 11 bases lying between them. This CDR3 reads CASRSPGGTDTQYF. As DNA, the CDR3 is TGTGCCAGCAGGTCGCCAGGAGGCACAGATACGCAGTATTTT.

This clonotype was counted only a few times. The chain is built from TRBV12-3 or TRBV12-4 and TRBJ2-7; 12 nucleotides align to TRBD2. There are 15 residues in the CDR3. Germline trimming cut 6 bases from V and 2 bases from J; bases unmatched to any gene: 5. In DNA form, the CDR3 reads TGTGCCAGCAGCCGACTAGCGGGAGTAACCTACGAGCAGTACTTC. This sequence encodes CASSRLAGVTYEQYF.

The chain has TRBV28 and TRBJ2-7, with 8 positions matching TRBD1. CDR1 and CDR2 (germline): MDHEN, SYDVKM. V lost 6 bases and J lost 5; bases outside the gene matches: 12. The CDR3 is 15 residues long. The CDR3 nucleotides read TGTGCCAGCAGCCTACGGGACAGGTTAAGGCACGAGCAGTACTTC. Protein: CASSLRDRLRHEQYF.

The chain joins TRBV20-1 to TRBJ2-3, with D unclear. V was shortened by 5 bases and J by 1 base, with 10 bases between the two germline ends. The CDR3 loop spans 13 amino acids. In germline, CDR1 is DFQATT, CDR2 SNEGSKA (reference sequence). The CDR3 spells CSASFGRTDTQYF. The CDR3 region has the DNA TGCAGTGCTTCCTTCGGCCGCACAGATACGCAGTATTTT.

This clonotype was detected only a few times. V and J are TRBV5-1 and TRBJ2-3; a possible D gene is TRBD1 (6 bases). CDR1 is SGHRS and CDR2 is YFSETQ in the germline V gene. The ends were cut back, 1 base at V and 3 bases at J, with 12 bases in the middle. The CDR3 is made up of 15 amino acids. CDR3 region: CASSLSRGGTDTQYF. CDR3 nucleotide sequence: TGCGCCAGCAGCTTGAGCAGGGGTGGGACAGATACGCAGTATTTT.

In its sample, this clonotype was seen many times. This chain connects TRBV7-8 to TRBJ1-2; D uncertain. The V end lost 5 bases, the J end lost 2 bases, and 9 bases lay between the germline ends. CDR3 length: 13 amino acids. CDR1 is SGHVS and CDR2 is FQNEAQ in the germline V gene. The CDR3 loop reads CASSIRNNYGYTF. The CDR3, as DNA: TGTGCCAGCAGCATCAGAAACAACTATGGCTACACCTTC.

This clonotype was counted many times. The chain employs TRBV2 and TRBJ1-4; D remains unclear. V lost 1 base to trimming and J lost 5 bases, with 8 bases between them. CDR3 size: 14 residues. From germline, CDR1 is SNHLY and CDR2 FYNNEI. CDR3 sequence (DNA): TGTGCCAGCAGTGAAGGATACGGGAATGAAAAACTGTTTTTT. Translated, it gives CASSEGYGNEKLFF.

This clonotype has only a few counts. The V and J genes are TRBV5-1 and TRBJ1-1; the D gene is possibly TRBD1 (5 bases). Germline V gene lookup returns CDR1 SGHRS and CDR2 YFSETQ. The CDR3 is made up of 15 amino acids. V was pared by 4 bases and J by 6 bases, with 19 bases between. In DNA form, the CDR3 reads TGCGCCAGCAGCGCCGGACACCCGAGTGGGGCTGAAGCTTTCTTT. Translated, it gives CASSAGHPSGAEAFF.